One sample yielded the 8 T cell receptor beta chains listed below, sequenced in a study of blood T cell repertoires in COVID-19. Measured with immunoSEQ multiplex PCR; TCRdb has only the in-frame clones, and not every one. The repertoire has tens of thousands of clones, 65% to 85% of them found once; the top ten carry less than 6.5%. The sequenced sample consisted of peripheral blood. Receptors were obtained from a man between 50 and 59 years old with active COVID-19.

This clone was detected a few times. In DNA form, the CDR3 reads TGTGCCAGCAGCTTCGGACTAGCGGGAGACAATGAGCAGTTCTTC. This codes for CASSFGLAGDNEQFF. The chain carries TRBV9 and TRBJ2-1, with 13 bases aligning to TRBD2. This CDR3 region has 15 residues. CDR1 is SGDLS and CDR2 is YYNGEE in the germline V gene. The J segment lost 5 bases and the V segment lost 4 bases, leaving 3 bases of the junction unmatched.

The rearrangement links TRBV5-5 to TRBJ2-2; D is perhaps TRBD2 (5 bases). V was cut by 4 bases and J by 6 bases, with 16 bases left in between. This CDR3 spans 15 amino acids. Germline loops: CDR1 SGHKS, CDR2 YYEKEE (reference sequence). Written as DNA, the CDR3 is TGTGCCAGCAGCCTAGAGGGAGCTAAGGCCGGGGAGCTGTTTTTT. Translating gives CASSLEGAKAGELFF. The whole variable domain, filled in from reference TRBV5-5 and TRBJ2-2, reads DAGVTQSPTHLIKTRGQQVTLRCSPISGHKSVSWYQQVLGQGPQFIFQYYEKEERGRGNFPDRFSARQFPNYSSELNVNALLLGDSALYLCASSLEGAKAGELFFGEGSRLTVL.

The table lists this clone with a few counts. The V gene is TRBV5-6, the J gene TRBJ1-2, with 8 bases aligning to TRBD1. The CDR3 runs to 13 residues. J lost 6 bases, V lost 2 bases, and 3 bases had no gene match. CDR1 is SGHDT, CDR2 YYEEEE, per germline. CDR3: CASSLPGQDGYTF. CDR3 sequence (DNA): TGTGCCAGCAGCTTACCGGGACAGGATGGCTACACCTTC.

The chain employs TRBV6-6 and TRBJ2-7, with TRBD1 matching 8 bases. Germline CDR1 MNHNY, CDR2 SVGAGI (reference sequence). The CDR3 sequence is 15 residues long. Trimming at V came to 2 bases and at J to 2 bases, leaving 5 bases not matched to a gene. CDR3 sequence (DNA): TGTGCCAGCAGTTACCTAGGACAGGGAACCTACGAGCAGTACTTC. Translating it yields CASSYLGQGTYEQYF.

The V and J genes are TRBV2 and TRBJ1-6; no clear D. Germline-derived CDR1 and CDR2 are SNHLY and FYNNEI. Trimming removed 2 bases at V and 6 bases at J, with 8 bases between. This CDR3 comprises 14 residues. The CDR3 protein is CASSEREPNSPLHF. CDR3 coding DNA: TGTGCCAGCAGTGAACGGGAGCCTAATTCACCCCTCCACTTT. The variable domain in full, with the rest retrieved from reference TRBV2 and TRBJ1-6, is EPEVTQTPSHQVTQMGQEVILRCVPISNHLYFYWYRQILGQKVEFLVSFYNNEISEKSEIFDDQFSVERPDGSNFTLKIRSTKLEDSAMYFCASSEREPNSPLHFGNGTRLTVT.

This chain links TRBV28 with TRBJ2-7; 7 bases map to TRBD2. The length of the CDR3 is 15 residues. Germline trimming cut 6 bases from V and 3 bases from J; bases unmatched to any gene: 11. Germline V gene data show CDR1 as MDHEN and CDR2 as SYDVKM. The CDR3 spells CASSRWEGRYYEQYF. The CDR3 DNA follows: TGTGCCAGCAGCCGATGGGAGGGGCGGTACTACGAGCAGTACTTC.

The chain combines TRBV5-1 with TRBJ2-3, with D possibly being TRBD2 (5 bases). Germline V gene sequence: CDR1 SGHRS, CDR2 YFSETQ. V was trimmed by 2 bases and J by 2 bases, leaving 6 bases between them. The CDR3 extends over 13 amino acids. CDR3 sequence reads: CASSFGVTDTQYF. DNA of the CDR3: TGCGCCAGCAGCTTCGGGGTCACAGATACGCAGTATTTT.

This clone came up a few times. The CDR3 coding sequence is TGTGCCAGCAGCGTCGATCAGGGATCCTATAATTCACCCCTCCACTTT. Its protein is CASSVDQGSYNSPLHF. The chain is built from TRBV9 and TRBJ1-6, with D perhaps matching TRBD1 (5 bases). Trimming cost V 2 bases and J 1 base, with 10 bases left between them. Germline lookup yields CDR1 SGDLS and CDR2 YYNGEE. The CDR3 sequence is 16 residues long.